Below are 12 T cell receptor beta chains sequenced from a single sample in a study of radiotherapy plus CTLA-4 blockade in lung cancer. Assay used: immunoSEQ multiplex PCR; TCRdb lists only in-frame clones, some missing. The sample yields more than 90,000 clones, roughly 85% seen once. Sample: peripheral blood, taken from a patient treated with radiotherapy plus ipilimumab. All receptors derive from a human donor with non-small cell lung cancer that progressed on radiotherapy plus ipilimumab.

The chain links TRBV4-1 to TRBJ2-1, with D maybe TRBD2 (6 bases). CDR1 is MGHRA and CDR2 is YSYEKL in the germline V gene. V was cut by 2 bases and J by 10 bases, with 12 bases left in between. The CDR3 is 13 residues long. CDR3 region: CASSQIYSGEQFF. In DNA, the CDR3 is TGCGCCAGCAGCCAAATATATAGCGGAGAGCAGTTCTTC.

V is TRBV6-1 and J is TRBJ1-1, with D perhaps matching TRBD1 (5 bases). The CDR3 is 15 amino acids. V was trimmed by 1 base and J by 5 bases, leaving 14 bases between them. Per germline, CDR1 MNHNS and CDR2 SASEGT. Here the CDR3 DNA reads TGTGCCAGCAGTGAAGTTCAGGGACTGATGACTGAAGCTTTCTTT. Translation gives CASSEVQGLMTEAFF.

CDR3 sequence (DNA): TGTGCCAGTAGTCAGACAGGGAACGGACTCAATCAGCCCCAGCATTTT. Residues: CASSQTGNGLNQPQHF. This sequence joins TRBV19 and TRBJ1-5, with 7 bases that match TRBD1. The CDR3 totals 16 residues. The V and J ends lost 5 bases and 3 bases, in that order; junction bases with no gene match: 10. Germline assignment: CDR1 LNHDA and CDR2 SQIVND (reference sequence).

J is TRBJ2-2 and V is TRBV4-2, with 11 bases lining up with TRBD2. The length of the CDR3 is 18 residues. Germline CDR1 is LGHNA and CDR2 is YNFKEQ. Trimming removed 1 base from V and 4 bases from J; junction bases left unmatched: 8. The CDR3 coding sequence is TGTGCCAGCAGCCAAGCCGCTAGCGGGAGGATTATCACCGGGGAGCTGTTTTTT. Protein sequence: CASSQAASGRIITGELFF.

CDR3 DNA sequence: TGTGCCAGCAGGAACAAACAGGGGGCGTCCTACGAGCAGTACTTC. Its protein is CASRNKQGASYEQYF. This chain connects TRBV6-5 to TRBJ2-7; 9 bases align to TRBD1. The CDR3 length is 15 residues. V was pared by 6 bases and J by 1 base, with 7 bases of the junction left unmatched. Germline CDR1 and CDR2: MNHEY and SVGAGI.

The J gene is TRBJ1-2, the V gene TRBV10-3; D may be TRBD1 (5 bases). V lost 3 bases to trimming and J lost 0 bases, with 8 bases between them. The germline gives CDR1 ENHRY, CDR2 SYGVKD. This CDR3 has 14 amino acids. The chain's CDR3 is CAISDPGTNYGYTF. The CDR3 nucleotides are TGTGCCATCAGTGATCCAGGGACTAACTATGGCTACACCTTC.

The chain links TRBV28 to TRBJ2-3; D may be TRBD1 (6 bases). Germline V CDR1 and CDR2: MDHEN, SYDVKM. CDR3 length: 14 amino acids. Trimming took off 6 bases at V and 0 bases at J, with 10 bases between the two ends. Here the CDR3 DNA reads TGTGCCAGCAGCTTAACAGGGAGCACAGATACGCAGTATTTT. Protein: CASSLTGSTDTQYF.

This sequence joins TRBV30 and TRBJ1-4; D unresolved. Trimming took 0 bases from V and 4 from J, leaving 9 bases between them. The CDR3 is 14 residues long. Germline CDR1 GTSNPN, CDR2 SVGIG (reference sequence). The DNA of the CDR3 is TGTGCCTGGAGTGTCGGCAGTTATAATGAAAAACTGTTTTTT. This translates into CAWSVGSYNEKLFF.

The sample holds a few counts of this clone. The chain recombines TRBV4-1 with TRBJ2-3, with 12 positions matching TRBD2. The CDR3 has 16 amino acids. The V segment lost 4 bases and the J segment 6 bases; nucleotides outside the gene matches: 8. Germline CDR1 is MGHRA and CDR2 is YSYEKL. The CDR3 protein is CASSPRTSGTVDTQYF. The CDR3, as DNA: TGCGCCAGCAGCCCTCGGACTAGCGGGACCGTTGATACGCAGTATTTT.

The rearrangement joins TRBV6-5 to TRBJ1-3, with D possibly matching TRBD1 (6 bases). Per germline, CDR1 MNHEY and CDR2 SVGAGI. The CDR3 has 13 amino acids. V was clipped by 3 bases and J by 10 bases, with 13 bases between them. CDR3 amino acids: CASSYFRGSTIYF. Written as DNA, the CDR3 is TGTGCCAGCAGTTATTTCAGGGGTTCAACCATATATTTT.

The rearrangement links TRBV5-4 to TRBJ1-2; 7 nucleotides line up with TRBD1. The trim removed 4 bases at V and 8 bases at J, leaving 8 bases unmatched. This CDR3 is 13 amino acids long. CDR1 SGHNT and CDR2 YYREEE come from the germline V gene (reference sequence). The CDR3 sequence is CASSIGTVKGYTF. The CDR3 coding sequence is TGTGCCAGCAGCATCGGGACAGTTAAAGGCTACACCTTC.

This chain joins TRBV4-2 and TRBJ2-2, with D hard to call. The CDR3 has 15 amino acids. Trimming shortened V by 0 bases and J by 6 bases, and 11 bases separated the two germline ends. Per the germline V gene, CDR1 is LGHNA and CDR2 is YNFKEQ. The chain's CDR3 is CASSQEGYSPGELFF. In DNA form, the CDR3 reads TGTGCCAGCAGCCAAGAAGGGTACAGCCCCGGGGAGCTGTTTTTT.